This T cell receptor beta chain emerged from a study of PD-1 blockade in classical Hodgkin lymphoma. Regarding the study as a whole: Relapsed/refractory patients reportedly had lower baseline diversity than newly diagnosed patients. Reasons behind the repertoire differences stay unclear, perhaps disease activity or earlier therapy. Complete responders started with a diversity level that resembled newly diagnosed patients at baseline.

Remarks on this clone: Antigen unknown. This may be a read error, as it is one base from a much larger clone.

CDR3 length: 14 residues. Germline V gives CDR1 SEHNR, CDR2 FQNEAQ (reference sequence). The ends were cut back, 1 base at V and 2 bases at J, with 9 bases in the middle. Every one of the patients relapsed after autologous stem cell transplantation (brentuximab vedotin exposure was variable). Patients had relapsed/refractory classical Hodgkin lymphoma with complete response, partial response or progressive disease as best response. The protocol was immunoSEQ multiplex PCR, while the TCRdb copy is restricted to in-frame clones and leaves out a portion. The data contain 50,000 or so clones, around 78% of them singletons.

The V gene is TRBV7-9, the J gene TRBJ2-7; D might be TRBD2 (6 bases). This material consisted of peripheral blood mononuclear cells (PBMCs), taken before the second cycle of nivolumab. The sequence came from a human donor with classical Hodgkin lymphoma. CDR3 residues: CASSLEPGAYEQYF. The CDR3 coding sequence is TGTGCCAGCAGCTTAGAGCCGGGGGCCTACGAGCAGTACTTC.